These 30 T cell receptor beta chains came from one sample sequenced in a study of T cells after yellow fever vaccination. Via MiXCR, TCRdb re-called the 5' RACE reads, giving one row per CDR3 protein. The sample holds hundreds of thousands of distinct CDR3 sequences, around 19% seen once. Material: PBMCs, obtained before the yellow fever booster vaccination. The receptors come from a young man who received the YFV17D yellow fever vaccine.

This clonotype was found a few times. The CDR3 coding sequence is TGTGCCAGCAGCTTGGAAACAGGGGGCCCTCTCCACTTT. It specifies CASSLETGGPLHF. The chain couples TRBV7-9 to TRBJ1-6; the match to TRBD1 covers 9 bases. Looked up from germline, CDR1 is SEHNR and CDR2 is FQNEAQ (reference sequence). Trimming took 3 bases from V and 16 from J; bases not matched to a gene: 7. The CDR3 is 13 amino acids.

As concerns this clonotype: In this CDR3 the conserved last residue, phenylalanine or tryptophan, is missing, so a read error is likely. This chain joins TRBV11-2 and TRBJ2-7, with D tentatively TRBD2 (5 bases). There are 16 residues in the CDR3. Germline-derived CDR1 and CDR2 are SGHAT and FQNNGV. Trimming removed 0 bases at V and 2 bases at J, with 14 bases between. CDR3 DNA: TGTGCCAGCAGCTTAGAAGGTCCGGGGAGAGCCTACGAGCAGTACTCC. Protein sequence: CASSLEGPGRAYEQYS.

This clonotype has only a few counts. The rearrangement links TRBV4-3 to TRBJ2-1; TRBD2 aligns across 9 bases. V was pared by 1 base and J by 2 bases, with 6 bases of the junction left unmatched. This CDR3 comprises 17 residues. The germline V gene has CDR1 LGHNA and CDR2 YSLEER. For the CDR3, the DNA is TGCGCCAGCAGCCAAGGCTTCGCGGGGGGGCCCTACAATGAGCAGTTCTTC. It translates to CASSQGFAGGPYNEQFF.

The chain recombines TRBV29-1 with TRBJ2-3; perhaps TRBD2 as D (7 bases). Trimming took 2 bases from V and 2 from J, leaving 17 bases between them. The CDR3 sequence is 16 residues long. The V gene's germline CDR1 is SQVTM and CDR2 ANQGSEA. The CDR3 sequence: CSVEYPGGGTTDTQYF. The CDR3 DNA is TGCAGCGTTGAATACCCGGGGGGCGGCACCACAGATACGCAGTATTTT.

The genes are TRBV27 and TRBJ2-7; tentatively, D is TRBD1 or TRBD2 (5 bases each). The CDR3 has 15 amino acids. Between the trimmed V and J ends, which lost 0 bases and 2 bases, there was a span of 11 bases. The V gene's germline CDR1 is MNHEY and CDR2 SMNVEV (reference sequence). CDR3 protein: CASSLSTGATYEQYF. Here the CDR3 DNA reads TGTGCCAGCAGTTTATCGACCGGGGCCACCTACGAGCAGTACTTC.

The rearrangement uses TRBV6-2 or TRBV6-3 and TRBJ1-6, with 7 bases matching TRBD1. Germline V gene lookup returns CDR1 MNHEY and CDR2 SVGEGT. The V and J ends lost 2 bases and 9 bases, in that order; junction bases with no gene match: 7. The CDR3 runs 15 residues. The CDR3 spells CASSYGTADSSPLHF. The CDR3 DNA is TGTGCCAGCAGTTACGGGACAGCCGACTCTTCACCCCTCCACTTT.

The V and J genes are TRBV5-1 and TRBJ1-2, with a weak D call TRBD1 (6 bases). Deletions cut 0 bases from V and 0 bases from J, with 15 bases between. There are 17 residues in the CDR3. Germline assignment: CDR1 SGHRS and CDR2 YFSETQ. For the CDR3, the DNA is TGCGCCAGCAGCTTGGCACAGGGCCTGCCAACTAACTATGGCTACACCTTC. This gives the protein CASSLAQGLPTNYGYTF.

This clonotype was seen more than once but under ten times. Here the CDR3 DNA reads TGCAGCGTTGTTGACGAAAGTACGCAGGGCTACACCTTC. Translated: CSVVDESTQGYTF. The genes are TRBV29-1 and TRBJ1-2, with unresolved D. The CDR3 spans 13 residues. Looked up from germline, CDR1 is SQVTM and CDR2 is ANQGSEA. The V end lost 4 bases, the J end lost 8 bases, and 17 bases lay between the germline ends.

The gene calls are TRBV5-1 and TRBJ2-4, with 9 bases matching TRBD1. This CDR3 contains 13 residues. Losses at the gene ends were 4 bases for V and 6 bases for J; bases not matched to a gene: 2. Germline V gene data show CDR1 as SGHRS and CDR2 as YFSETQ. CDR3 in amino acids: CASSQDRGNIQYF. In DNA, the CDR3 is TGCGCCAGCAGCCAGGACAGGGGAAACATTCAGTACTTC.

The rearrangement uses TRBV4-3 and TRBJ1-5; D unclear. V lost 4 bases and J 4 bases, leaving 8 bases between the germline ends. Germline CDR1 and CDR2: LGHNA and YSLEER. The CDR3 totals 13 residues. The CDR3 region is CASSRNTNQPQHF. CDR3 nucleotide sequence: TGCGCCAGCAGCCGGAACACGAATCAGCCCCAGCATTTT.

This clonotype has a handful of counts. The chain has TRBV6-6 and TRBJ2-5; a possible D gene is TRBD1 (6 bases). The CDR3 has 13 amino acids. Germline CDR1 reads MNHNY; CDR2 reads SVGAGI (reference sequence). Trimming removed 6 bases at V and 5 bases at J, with 13 bases between. For the CDR3, the DNA is TGTGCCAGCAGAGACAGGTTAAGGGAGACCCAGTACTTC. Translation gives CASRDRLRETQYF.

This clonotype came up a few times. V gene TRBV11-2 combines with J gene TRBJ1-5; 12 positions match TRBD1. The CDR3 loop spans 15 amino acids. The V gene's germline CDR1 is SGHAT and CDR2 FQNNGV. V trimming: 5 bases; J trimming: 3 bases; junction bases outside the gene matches: 2. The CDR3: CASSRGQGANQPQHF. In DNA form, the CDR3 reads TGTGCCAGCAGCAGGGGACAGGGGGCCAATCAGCCCCAGCATTTT.

This sequence joins TRBV7-2 and TRBJ1-2; D is possibly TRBD1 (5 bases). V gave up 4 bases and J gave up 6 bases, with 12 bases separating them. There are 13 residues in the CDR3. CDR1 is SGHTA, CDR2 FQGNSA, per germline. The CDR3 DNA reads TGTGCCAGCAGCTCGGGGGGATTGGATGGCTACACCTTC. This gives the protein CASSSGGLDGYTF.

The chain links TRBV6-5 to TRBJ1-6; no clear D gene. The CDR3 runs 18 residues. CDR1 and CDR2 (germline): MNHEY, SVGAGI. Between the trimmed V and J ends, which lost 0 bases and 5 bases, there was a span of 17 bases. The CDR3 spells CASSYSTPHIRDNSPLHF. CDR3 bases: TGTGCCAGCAGTTACTCGACTCCCCATATTAGGGATAATTCACCCCTCCACTTT.

This clonotype has ten or more counts. V usage is TRBV27 and J usage is TRBJ1-1; a weak D match, TRBD1 (5 bases). The CDR3 loop spans 14 amino acids. Trimming removed 8 bases at V and 1 base at J, with 14 bases between. The V gene's germline CDR1 is MNHEY and CDR2 SMNVEV (reference sequence). Here the CDR3 DNA reads TGTGCCAGCTCCTGGGGGGACCAGAACACTGAAGCTTTCTTT. Its protein is CASSWGDQNTEAFF.

This chain links TRBV7-2 with TRBJ2-5, with D unclear. The V and J ends lost 5 bases and 3 bases respectively, with 16 bases between them. Germline V gene data show CDR1 as SGHTA and CDR2 as FQGNSA. This CDR3 spans 15 amino acids. Written as DNA, the CDR3 is TGTGCCAGCAGCCGGGTGGACGTGCGGAAAGAGACCCAGTACTTC. Amino acid sequence: CASSRVDVRKETQYF.

V is TRBV12-3 or TRBV12-4 and J is TRBJ2-7; D is unresolved. Trimming took off 6 bases at V and 2 bases at J, with 11 bases between the two ends. The length of the CDR3 is 13 residues. CDR3 loop: CASSPLPAYEQYF. CDR3 coding DNA: TGTGCCAGCAGCCCTCTCCCGGCCTACGAGCAGTACTTC.

The sample holds a few counts of this clonotype. The V and J genes are TRBV9 and TRBJ2-2; no clear D. From germline, CDR1 is SGDLS and CDR2 YYNGEE. V dropped 1 base and J dropped 3 bases, with 7 bases sitting between them. This CDR3 spans 14 amino acids. The CDR3 DNA sequence: TGTGCCAGCAGCGTACTCGGACACACCGGGGAGCTGTTTTTT. It translates to CASSVLGHTGELFF.

This clonotype was seen many times. V is TRBV12-5 and J is TRBJ2-1; 7 nucleotides match TRBD1. This CDR3 spans 13 amino acids. The V gene end was trimmed by 3 bases and the J gene end by 8 bases; junction bases not matched to a gene: 4. Germline lookup yields CDR1 LGHNT and CDR2 FRNRAP. CDR3 nucleotides: TGTGCTAGTGGTTTCTGGACAGGTCATGAGCAGTTCTTC. It yields the protein CASGFWTGHEQFF.

The genes are TRBV18 and TRBJ2-5; the D gene is possibly TRBD1 (5 bases). This CDR3 has 13 amino acids. The V and J ends lost 5 bases and 4 bases respectively, with 11 bases between them. Germline CDR1 and CDR2: KGHSH and LQKENI. The CDR3 loop is CASSGASGETQYF. Written as DNA, the CDR3 is TGTGCCAGCTCAGGGGCCTCTGGAGAGACCCAGTACTTC.

This clonotype appeared a few times. CDR3 DNA sequence: TGTGCCAGCTCACGGGATCAGGGGAACACTGAAGCTTTCTTT. Translated, it gives CASSRDQGNTEAFF. The chain combines TRBV18 with TRBJ1-1; D may be TRBD1 (5 bases). Germline CDR1 is KGHSH and CDR2 is LQKENI. Trimming removed 4 bases from V and 1 base from J, with 10 bases in between. The CDR3 is 14 amino acids.

The V call is TRBV28, the J call TRBJ1-1; 7 positions agree with TRBD1. The CDR3 totals 14 residues. V trimming: 6 bases; J trimming: 3 bases; junction bases outside the gene matches: 7. Germline CDR1 MDHEN, CDR2 SYDVKM. The CDR3 here is CASSLGGSDTEAFF. For the CDR3, the DNA is TGTGCCAGCAGCCTAGGGGGCTCGGACACTGAAGCTTTCTTT.

This chain links TRBV6-5 with TRBJ2-1; 9 bases fit TRBD1. With 2 bases clipped from V and 7 bases from J, the junction kept 3 bases outside the gene matches. Germline CDR1 reads MNHEY; CDR2 reads SVGAGI. The CDR3 totals 14 residues. The CDR3: CASSYRDRVNEQFF. In DNA, the CDR3 is TGTGCCAGCAGTTACCGGGACAGGGTAAATGAGCAGTTCTTC.

The chain combines TRBV10-3 with TRBJ2-3, with TRBD1 matching over 9 bases. The CDR3 consists of 15 residues. V lost 10 bases, J lost 5 bases, and 13 bases stayed unmatched. Germline loops: CDR1 ENHRY, CDR2 SYGVKD. The CDR3 coding sequence is TGTGCCACGGCCCAAAGGGACAGGGCTGAAGATACGCAGTATTTT. Translation gives CATAQRDRAEDTQYF.

The chain has TRBV24-1 and TRBJ1-3; D possibly corresponds to TRBD1 (6 bases). The V gene's germline CDR1 is KGHDR and CDR2 SFDVKD. The V end lost 3 bases, the J end lost 4 bases, and 24 bases lay between the germline ends. This CDR3 region has 19 residues. The CDR3 loop is CATSDEYHRAILGGNTIYF. DNA for the CDR3: TGTGCCACCAGTGATGAGTACCACAGGGCAATTCTCGGAGGAAACACCATATATTTT.

This sequence joins TRBV5-1 and TRBJ2-1; no reliable D call. Trimming took off 5 bases at V and 9 bases at J, with 15 bases between the two ends. Germline CDR1 and CDR2: SGHRS and YFSETQ. The CDR3 covers 13 residues. The CDR3 nucleotides are TGCGCCAGCAGTAACCCCCGTTTGACTGAGCAGTTCTTC. Translating gives CASSNPRLTEQFF.

There are a few counts of this clonotype. J is TRBJ1-2 and V is TRBV5-1; D perhaps matches TRBD1 (5 bases). Germline values: CDR1 SGHRS, CDR2 YFSETQ. The CDR3 contains 15 residues. Trimming removed 1 base at V and 4 bases at J, with 14 bases between. The CDR3 DNA follows: TGCGCCAGCAGCTTGAGGCAGGGAAATCCCTATGGCTACACCTTC. Amino acid sequence: CASSLRQGNPYGYTF.

The chain carries TRBV20-1 and TRBJ2-3, with 13 bases fitting TRBD2. The CDR3 extends over 17 amino acids. The J segment lost 0 bases and the V segment lost 6 bases, leaving 9 bases of the junction unmatched. Germline CDR1 reads DFQATT; CDR2 reads SNEGSKA (reference sequence). CDR3 amino acids: CSAPGTSGASSTDTQYF. CDR3 coding DNA: TGCAGTGCGCCCGGGACTAGCGGGGCCTCGAGCACAGATACGCAGTATTTT.

The CDR3 sequence is CSVEDLAGGTGELFF. CDR3 sequence (DNA): TGCAGCGTTGAAGATCTAGCAGGGGGCACCGGGGAGCTGTTTTTT. The chain has TRBV29-1 and TRBJ2-2, with TRBD1 matching over 7 bases. The germline V gene encodes CDR1 SQVTM and CDR2 ANQGSEA. The CDR3 loop spans 15 amino acids. The ends lost 0 bases at V and 4 bases at J; junction bases unmatched: 5.

This clonotype has only a few counts. The gene calls are TRBV7-2 and TRBJ2-5; D might be TRBD1 or TRBD2, each matching 5 bases. Germline V gene lookup returns CDR1 SGHTA and CDR2 FQGNSA. Trimming stripped 9 bases from V and 4 bases from J, with 18 bases between. This CDR3 comprises 14 residues. CDR3 nucleotide sequence: TGTGCCAGTACTACCCTTCTTGGGGGAGAGACCCAGTACTTC. As protein: CASTTLLGGETQYF.